Presented here are 24 T cell receptor beta chains from one specimen sequenced in a study of beta chain features in type 1 diabetes. Since all of the isolated RNA was reverse transcribed, expressed TCRB transcripts were what got sequenced. The method was immunoSEQ multiplex PCR; TCRdb's version includes in-frame clones alone and lacks a portion of them. The table shows about 150,000 clones, with over 8.5% occurring only once. Material: central memory CD4+ T cells from blood. The receptor set was obtained from a man younger than 30 in good health.

This clone was recorded many times. The V gene is TRBV7-2, the J gene TRBJ2-5; 9 positions match TRBD1. Germline values: CDR1 SGHTA, CDR2 FQGNSA. Losses at the gene ends were 5 bases for V and 5 bases for J; bases not matched to a gene: 9. This CDR3 has 15 amino acids. The DNA for the CDR3 is TGTGCCAGCAGCCGAACAGGGGGCTCAGGGGAGACCCAGTACTTC. Translated: CASSRTGGSGETQYF.

There are a few counts of this clone. The V call is TRBV7-9, the J call TRBJ2-2; D uncertain. The V gene's germline CDR1 is SEHNR and CDR2 FQNEAQ (reference sequence). This CDR3 spans 13 amino acids. Trimming took off 6 bases at V and 5 bases at J, with 10 bases between the two ends. The CDR3 protein is CASSSLMTGELFF. DNA of the CDR3: TGTGCCAGCAGTTCCCTTATGACCGGGGAGCTGTTTTTT.

This clone was seen many times. The chain is built from TRBV15 and TRBJ2-7; D is ambiguous. The germline gives CDR1 LNHNV, CDR2 YYDKDF (reference sequence). This CDR3 has 9 amino acids. V lost 8 bases, J lost 3 bases, and 2 bases lay in between. CDR3 sequence (DNA): TGTGCCACCTTCTACGAGCAGTACTTC. As protein: CATFYEQYF.

The chain uses TRBV9 and TRBJ2-7; D possibly corresponds to TRBD2 (5 bases). V was shortened by 4 bases and J by 0 bases, with 14 bases between the two germline ends. CDR1 SGDLS and CDR2 YYNGEE come from the germline V gene. There are 15 residues in the CDR3. CDR3 in amino acids: CASSPMERSSYEQYF. In DNA form, the CDR3 reads TGTGCCAGCAGCCCCATGGAGCGGAGCTCCTACGAGCAGTACTTC.

This chain joins TRBV28 and TRBJ1-1, with unresolved D. The CDR3 contains 13 residues. The V and J ends lost 3 bases and 6 bases respectively, with 11 bases between them. Germline CDR1 reads MDHEN; CDR2 reads SYDVKM. CDR3 amino acids: CASSLGGKPEAFF. CDR3 nucleotide sequence: TGTGCCAGCAGTTTGGGCGGAAAGCCTGAAGCTTTCTTT.

The chain has TRBV6-5 and TRBJ2-1, with TRBD2 matching 10 bases. Germline V lookup: CDR1 MNHEY, CDR2 SVGAGI. The CDR3 runs 14 residues. V gave up 10 bases and J gave up 9 bases; unmatched junction bases: 12. CDR3 nucleotide sequence: TGTGCCACGCAAACCGGGACTAGCGTGGTTGAGCAGTTCTTC. Amino acid sequence: CATQTGTSVVEQFF.

This clone was detected only a few times. The V call is TRBV7-3, the J call TRBJ2-3; unclear D gene. The CDR3 consists of 16 residues. The germline CDR1 and CDR2 sequences are SGHTA and FQGTGA. Trimming took off 0 bases at V and 3 bases at J, with 13 bases between the two ends. The DNA of the CDR3 is TGTGCCAGCAGCTTAACCGGCCGCGAAGGGACAGATACGCAGTATTTT. Translated, it gives CASSLTGREGTDTQYF.

The chain links TRBV2 to TRBJ2-1; 10 nucleotides agree with TRBD2. This CDR3 comprises 12 residues. V trimming: 6 bases; J trimming: 13 bases; junction bases outside the gene matches: 6. Germline V gives CDR1 SNHLY, CDR2 FYNNEI. This CDR3 is CASRASGSNQFF. Here the CDR3 DNA reads TGTGCCAGCAGGGCTAGCGGGAGTAATCAGTTCTTC.

A few counts support this clone. This chain links TRBV28 with TRBJ1-4, with D possibly being TRBD1 (5 bases). V was shortened by 5 bases and J by 4 bases, with 14 bases between the two germline ends. The CDR3 consists of 15 residues. Per the germline V gene, CDR1 is MDHEN and CDR2 is SYDVKM. This CDR3 reads CASSPTRDFNEKLFF. In DNA form, the CDR3 reads TGTGCCAGCAGTCCCACCCGGGACTTTAATGAAAAACTGTTTTTT.

Only a few counts were recorded for this clone. CDR3: CASSPGSITYYNEQFF. In nucleotides, the CDR3 is TGTGCCAGCAGCCCGGGATCAATTACCTATTACAATGAGCAGTTCTTC. The V gene is TRBV5-4, the J gene TRBJ2-1, with D tentatively TRBD2 (5 bases). Trimming left V 4 bases short and J 4 bases short, with 18 bases between. CDR1 and CDR2 from the germline V gene are SGHNT and YYREEE (reference sequence). This CDR3 is built from 16 residues.

In its sample, this clone was seen a few times. This chain links TRBV7-2 with TRBJ1-1; D is uncertain. This CDR3 contains 14 residues. The germline CDR1 and CDR2 sequences are SGHTA and FQGNSA. V was trimmed by 4 bases and J by 0 bases, leaving 9 bases between them. The CDR3 loop reads CASSSPAVNTEAFF. CDR3 DNA sequence: TGTGCCAGCAGCTCCCCCGCAGTGAACACTGAAGCTTTCTTT.

This chain connects TRBV13 to TRBJ2-3; tentatively, D is TRBD2 (5 bases). V lost 3 bases, J lost 2 bases, and 9 bases lay in between. Germline CDR1 is PRHDT and CDR2 is FYEKMQ (reference sequence). The CDR3 covers 14 residues. CDR3 in DNA: TGTGCCAGCAGCTTTCGGGGATTCACAGATACGCAGTATTTT. Its protein product is CASSFRGFTDTQYF.

This chain connects TRBV19 to TRBJ1-6, with no clear D. Germline V gene data show CDR1 as LNHDA and CDR2 as SQIVND (reference sequence). This CDR3 spans 12 amino acids. Trimming took off 6 bases at V and 14 bases at J, with 14 bases between the two ends. This CDR3 reads CASSPGYSTLHF. CDR3 bases: TGTGCCAGTAGCCCTGGCTATTCCACCCTCCACTTT.

In this sample, this clone turned up many times. CDR3 region: CASSQSTGYQETQYF. CDR3 DNA: TGCGCCAGCAGTCAATCGACAGGGTACCAAGAGACCCAGTACTTC. The V and J genes are TRBV23-1 and TRBJ2-5, with 7 bases lining up with TRBD1. TRBV23-1 is flagged as an ORF with uncertain function. V shed 0 bases and J 0 bases; nucleotides not matched to a gene: 1. This CDR3 region has 15 residues.

The chain combines TRBV5-1 with TRBJ1-1; 7 bases match TRBD1. Trimming removed 2 bases from V and 4 bases from J; junction bases left unmatched: 5. Germline V gene lookup returns CDR1 SGHRS and CDR2 YFSETQ. The CDR3 sequence is 14 residues long. The CDR3 loop is CASSFEGAVTEAFF. The CDR3 nucleotides are TGCGCCAGCAGCTTCGAGGGGGCGGTCACTGAAGCTTTCTTT.

This clone was picked up many times. The chain carries TRBV5-1 and TRBJ2-3, with unresolved D. This CDR3 has 13 residues. Trimming stripped 1 base from V and 4 bases from J, with 7 bases between. The V gene's germline CDR1 is SGHRS and CDR2 YFSETQ. The CDR3: CASSLSNADTQYF. The CDR3 DNA is TGCGCCAGCAGCTTGTCGAACGCAGATACGCAGTATTTT.

This clone has only a few counts. V gene TRBV10-3 combines with J gene TRBJ1-3; maybe TRBD1 (5 bases). Between the trimmed V and J ends, which lost 6 bases and 4 bases, there was a span of 10 bases. The germline V gene encodes CDR1 ENHRY and CDR2 SYGVKD. The CDR3 runs to 13 residues. The CDR3 bases are TGTGCCATCAGGGAGGGGTCCGGAAACACCATATATTTT. This translates into CAIREGSGNTIYF.

The J gene is TRBJ1-3, the V gene TRBV9, with D uncertain. Trimming removed 2 bases from V and 0 bases from J, with 12 bases in between. From germline, CDR1 is SGDLS and CDR2 YYNGEE. The CDR3 length is 16 residues. The CDR3 here is CASSVYPDGSGNTIYF. The CDR3 DNA sequence: TGTGCCAGCAGCGTCTACCCGGACGGCTCTGGAAACACCATATATTTT. The full variable domain, in which reference TRBV9 and TRBJ1-3 provide the parts outside the CDR3, is DSGVTQTPKHLITATGQRVTLRCSPRSGDLSVYWYQQSLDQGLQFLIQYYNGEERAKGNILERFSAQQFPDLHSELNLSSLELGDSALYFCASSVYPDGSGNTIYFGEGSWLTVV.

V is TRBV5-4 and J is TRBJ2-7; no clear D. Trimming cost V 4 bases and J 7 bases, with 18 bases left between them. The germline V gene has CDR1 SGHNT and CDR2 YYREEE (reference sequence). CDR3 length: 14 amino acids. The CDR3 loop reads CASSHWDAAREQYF. The CDR3 nucleotides read TGTGCCAGCAGCCATTGGGATGCAGCACGGGAGCAGTACTTC. Full variable domain (missing parts from reference TRBV5-4 and TRBJ2-7): ETGVTQSPTHLIKTRGQQVTLRCSSQSGHNTVSWYQQALGQGPQFIFQYYREEENGRGNFPPRFSGLQFPNYSSELNVNALELDDSALYLCASSHWDAAREQYFGPGTRLTVT.

The gene calls are TRBV4-3 and TRBJ1-2; perhaps TRBD1 as D (5 bases). CDR1 is LGHNA, CDR2 YSLEER, per germline. This CDR3 has 15 amino acids. With 2 bases removed from V and 8 bases from J, the gap between germline ends came to 18 bases. The CDR3 reads CASSQPMTAGAGYTF. The DNA of the CDR3 is TGCGCCAGCAGCCAACCTATGACAGCGGGTGCCGGCTACACCTTC.

There are a few counts of this clone. V and J are TRBV11-1 and TRBJ2-2; a possible D gene is TRBD2 (6 bases). The V end was cut by 7 bases, the J end by 7 bases, with 13 bases between. The CDR3 is 13 residues long. The germline V gene has CDR1 SGHAT and CDR2 FQDESV (reference sequence). The CDR3 spells CASTNTAGGELFF. CDR3 coding DNA: TGTGCCAGCACCAACACAGCGGGCGGGGAGCTGTTTTTT.

Note on this clone: Other nucleotide sequences from this sample produce the same CDR3. The chain couples TRBV9 to TRBJ1-1; the D is unclear. The CDR3 covers 14 residues. In germline, CDR1 is SGDLS, CDR2 YYNGEE. Trimming took 0 bases from V and 0 from J, leaving 6 bases between them. For the CDR3, the DNA is TGTGCCAGCAGCGTAGCTGGCCTGAACACTGAAGCTTTCTTT. Protein product: CASSVAGLNTEAFF. The variable domain in full, completed from reference TRBV9 and TRBJ1-1, reads DSGVTQTPKHLITATGQRVTLRCSPRSGDLSVYWYQQSLDQGLQFLIQYYNGEERAKGNILERFSAQQFPDLHSELNLSSLELGDSALYFCASSVAGLNTEAFFGQGTRLTVV.

The chain uses TRBV12-5 and TRBJ2-1, with D maybe TRBD2 (5 bases). Trimming pared 6 bases from V and 1 base from J, leaving 16 bases between. Germline V gene sequence: CDR1 LGHNT, CDR2 FRNRAP. The CDR3 totals 16 residues. The CDR3 coding sequence is TGTGCTAGTGGGGTCGGGAACTCCCTTTCCTACAATGAGCAGTTCTTC. It translates to CASGVGNSLSYNEQFF. Looking up the rest from reference TRBV12-5 and TRBJ2-1 gives the full variable domain: DARVTQTPRHKVTEMGQEVTMRCQPILGHNTVFWYRQTMMQGLELLAYFRNRAPLDDSGMPKDRFSAEMPDATLATLKIQPSEPRDSAVYFCASGVGNSLSYNEQFFGPGTRLTVL.

This clone was picked up a small number of times. CDR3 bases: TGTGCCAGCAGCGCCCGACTCACAGGGGGCACCGGGGAGCTGTTTTTT. It codes for CASSARLTGGTGELFF. The chain uses TRBV9 and TRBJ2-2, with TRBD1 identical over 8 bases. The V gene end was trimmed by 3 bases and the J gene end by 4 bases; junction bases not matched to a gene: 8. CDR1 SGDLS and CDR2 YYNGEE come from the germline V gene. The CDR3 length is 16 residues.